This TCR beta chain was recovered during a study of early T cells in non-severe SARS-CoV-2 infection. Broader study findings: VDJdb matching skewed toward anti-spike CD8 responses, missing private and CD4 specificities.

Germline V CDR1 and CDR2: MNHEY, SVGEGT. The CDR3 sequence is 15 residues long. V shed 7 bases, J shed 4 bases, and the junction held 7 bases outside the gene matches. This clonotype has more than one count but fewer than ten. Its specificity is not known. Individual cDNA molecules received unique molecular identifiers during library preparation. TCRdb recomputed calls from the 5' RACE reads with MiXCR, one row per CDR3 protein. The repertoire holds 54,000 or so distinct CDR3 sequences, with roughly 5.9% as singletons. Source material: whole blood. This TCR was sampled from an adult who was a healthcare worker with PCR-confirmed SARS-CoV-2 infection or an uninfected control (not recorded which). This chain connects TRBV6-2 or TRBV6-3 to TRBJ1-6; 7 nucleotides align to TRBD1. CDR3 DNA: TGTGCCAGCAATCCGACAGGGCGATATAATTCACCCCTCCACTTT. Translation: CASNPTGRYNSPLHF.